This T cell receptor (beta chain) emerged from a study of blood T cell repertoires in COVID-19 (dated by TCRdb to 2019 to 2021). With regard to the full study: The collaborator samples originated in the United States, Italy and Spain and spanned the acute and convalescent phases of COVID-19. The samples were drawn from the first 160 participants of the ongoing ImmuneRACE study and from roughly 1,300 subjects provided by 6 global collaborators. The material from the prospective study consisted of cDNA or gDNA derived from T cells, B-cell-depleted T cells, or PBMCs. HLA class I and class II types, where available, came from metadata supplied by the sample provider rather than from assay-based typing. Sample metadata almost always included a de-identified subject ID, COVID-19 status, age in years and sex. The repertoires were released in a freely available public database intended as a resource for research on the immune response to SARS-CoV-2. Subjects who had been exposed to COVID-19, were actively infected with it, or had recovered from it provided the deeply sampled blood TCRbeta repertoires that made up the dataset. Study-wide findings and limitations: The amount of clinical and demographic metadata varied by source and participant and was provided uncurated.

Enrolling through a virtual design, the prospective study's participants ranged in age from roughly 18 to 89 years and lived across roughly 24 United States geographic areas. In the prospective study, cohorts were assigned on the basis of participant-reported clinical history obtained from a screening survey and a study questionnaire. In the prospective study, mobile phlebotomists collected whole blood, serum and a nasopharyngeal or oropharyngeal swab from each participant. Additional blood draws and questionnaires over an approximately two-month period could optionally be provided by prospective study participants. Before DNA extraction, blood samples from the prospective study were shipped at room temperature or frozen. TCRbeta CDR3 regions were amplified from genomic DNA using the immunoSEQ Assay, a bias-controlled multiplex PCR. As for the original processing: Within the assay, amplification of reference gene primers was used to estimate how many nucleated cells each sample contained. Sequence reads were collapsed and filtered to measure the absolute abundance of every unique TCRbeta CDR3 rearrangement. For each sample, productive Simpson clonality was calculated as the square root of Simpson's diversity index over productive rearrangements. The immuneACCESS repertoire file appears here via TCRdb, limited to in-frame rearrangements. These files lack a portion of the clones; in checked studies, under half of the deficit traces to unresolved V genes, and the cause of the others is not known. Clone size and the V and J calls come from that table; the DNA yielded D and trimming. The sample yields 200,000 to 250,000 clones; around 87% were counted once. The ten largest make up about 3.5% of the sample.

This clone was seen a few times. Its antigen specificity is not known. Base-call qualities are not available, and no considerably larger clone is one nucleotide away. The source material was PBMCs or T cells enriched from blood (not recorded which). The TCR comes from a young woman in a cohort exposed to, infected with or recovered from COVID-19 (not recorded which).

The CDR3 protein: CASTKPTGPNGYTF. The DNA sequence is given as TGTGCCAGCACCAAACCCACAGGGCCAAATGGCTACACCTTC. The chain joins TRBV28 to TRBJ1-2; matching of 6 bases hints at TRBD1 as the D gene. The CDR3 contains 14 residues, cysteine and phenylalanine counted. The sequence is cut down to CDR3 DNA, 42 bases in frame from base 1. The germline V gene sets CDR1 to MDHEN and CDR2 to SYDVKM. V drops 7 bases and J drops 6 bases, leaving 18 bases in between.